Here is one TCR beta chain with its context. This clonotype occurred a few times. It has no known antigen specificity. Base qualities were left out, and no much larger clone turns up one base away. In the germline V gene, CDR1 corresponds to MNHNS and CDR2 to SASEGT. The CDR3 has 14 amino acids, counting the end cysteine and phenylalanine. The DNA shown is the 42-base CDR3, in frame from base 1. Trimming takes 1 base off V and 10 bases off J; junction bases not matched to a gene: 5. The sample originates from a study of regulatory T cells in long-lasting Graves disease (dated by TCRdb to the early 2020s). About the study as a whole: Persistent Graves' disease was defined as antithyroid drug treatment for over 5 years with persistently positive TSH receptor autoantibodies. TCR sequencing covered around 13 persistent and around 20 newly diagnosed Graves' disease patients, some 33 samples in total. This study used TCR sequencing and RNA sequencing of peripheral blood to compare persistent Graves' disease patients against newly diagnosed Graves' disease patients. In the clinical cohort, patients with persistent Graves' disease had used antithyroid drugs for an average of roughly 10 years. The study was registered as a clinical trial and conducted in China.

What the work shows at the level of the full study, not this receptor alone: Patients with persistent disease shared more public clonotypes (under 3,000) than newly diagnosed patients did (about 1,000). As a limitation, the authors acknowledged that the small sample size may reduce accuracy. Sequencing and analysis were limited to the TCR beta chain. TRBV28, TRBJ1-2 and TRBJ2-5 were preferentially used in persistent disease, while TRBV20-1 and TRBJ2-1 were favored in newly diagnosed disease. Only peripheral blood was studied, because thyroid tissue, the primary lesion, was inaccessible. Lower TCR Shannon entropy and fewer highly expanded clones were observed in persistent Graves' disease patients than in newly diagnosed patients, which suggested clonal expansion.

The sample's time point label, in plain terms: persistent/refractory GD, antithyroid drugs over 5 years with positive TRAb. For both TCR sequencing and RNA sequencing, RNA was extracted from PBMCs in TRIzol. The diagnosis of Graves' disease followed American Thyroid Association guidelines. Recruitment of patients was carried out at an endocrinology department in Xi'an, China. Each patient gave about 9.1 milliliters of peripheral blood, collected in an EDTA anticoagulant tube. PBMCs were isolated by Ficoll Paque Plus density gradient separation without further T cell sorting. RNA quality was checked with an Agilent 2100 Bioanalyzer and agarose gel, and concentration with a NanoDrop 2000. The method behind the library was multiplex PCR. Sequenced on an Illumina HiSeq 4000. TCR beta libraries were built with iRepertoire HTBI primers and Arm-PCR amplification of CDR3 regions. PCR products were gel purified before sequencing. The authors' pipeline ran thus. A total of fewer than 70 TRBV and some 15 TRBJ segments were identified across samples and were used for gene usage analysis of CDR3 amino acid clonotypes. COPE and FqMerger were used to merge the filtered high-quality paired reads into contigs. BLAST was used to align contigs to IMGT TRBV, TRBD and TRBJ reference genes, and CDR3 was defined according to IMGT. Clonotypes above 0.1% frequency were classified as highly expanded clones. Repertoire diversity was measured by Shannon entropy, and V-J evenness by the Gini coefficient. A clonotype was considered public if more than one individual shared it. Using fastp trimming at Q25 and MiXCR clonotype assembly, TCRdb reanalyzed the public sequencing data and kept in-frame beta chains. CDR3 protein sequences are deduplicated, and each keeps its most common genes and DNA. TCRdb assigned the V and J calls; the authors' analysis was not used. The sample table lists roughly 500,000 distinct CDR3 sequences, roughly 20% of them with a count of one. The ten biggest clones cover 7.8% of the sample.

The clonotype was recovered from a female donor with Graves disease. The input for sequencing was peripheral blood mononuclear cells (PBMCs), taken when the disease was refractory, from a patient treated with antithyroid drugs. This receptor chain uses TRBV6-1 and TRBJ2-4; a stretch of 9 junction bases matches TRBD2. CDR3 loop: CASSEGTSASIQYF. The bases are TGTGCCAGCAGTGAAGGGACTAGCGCGAGTATTCAGTACTTC.